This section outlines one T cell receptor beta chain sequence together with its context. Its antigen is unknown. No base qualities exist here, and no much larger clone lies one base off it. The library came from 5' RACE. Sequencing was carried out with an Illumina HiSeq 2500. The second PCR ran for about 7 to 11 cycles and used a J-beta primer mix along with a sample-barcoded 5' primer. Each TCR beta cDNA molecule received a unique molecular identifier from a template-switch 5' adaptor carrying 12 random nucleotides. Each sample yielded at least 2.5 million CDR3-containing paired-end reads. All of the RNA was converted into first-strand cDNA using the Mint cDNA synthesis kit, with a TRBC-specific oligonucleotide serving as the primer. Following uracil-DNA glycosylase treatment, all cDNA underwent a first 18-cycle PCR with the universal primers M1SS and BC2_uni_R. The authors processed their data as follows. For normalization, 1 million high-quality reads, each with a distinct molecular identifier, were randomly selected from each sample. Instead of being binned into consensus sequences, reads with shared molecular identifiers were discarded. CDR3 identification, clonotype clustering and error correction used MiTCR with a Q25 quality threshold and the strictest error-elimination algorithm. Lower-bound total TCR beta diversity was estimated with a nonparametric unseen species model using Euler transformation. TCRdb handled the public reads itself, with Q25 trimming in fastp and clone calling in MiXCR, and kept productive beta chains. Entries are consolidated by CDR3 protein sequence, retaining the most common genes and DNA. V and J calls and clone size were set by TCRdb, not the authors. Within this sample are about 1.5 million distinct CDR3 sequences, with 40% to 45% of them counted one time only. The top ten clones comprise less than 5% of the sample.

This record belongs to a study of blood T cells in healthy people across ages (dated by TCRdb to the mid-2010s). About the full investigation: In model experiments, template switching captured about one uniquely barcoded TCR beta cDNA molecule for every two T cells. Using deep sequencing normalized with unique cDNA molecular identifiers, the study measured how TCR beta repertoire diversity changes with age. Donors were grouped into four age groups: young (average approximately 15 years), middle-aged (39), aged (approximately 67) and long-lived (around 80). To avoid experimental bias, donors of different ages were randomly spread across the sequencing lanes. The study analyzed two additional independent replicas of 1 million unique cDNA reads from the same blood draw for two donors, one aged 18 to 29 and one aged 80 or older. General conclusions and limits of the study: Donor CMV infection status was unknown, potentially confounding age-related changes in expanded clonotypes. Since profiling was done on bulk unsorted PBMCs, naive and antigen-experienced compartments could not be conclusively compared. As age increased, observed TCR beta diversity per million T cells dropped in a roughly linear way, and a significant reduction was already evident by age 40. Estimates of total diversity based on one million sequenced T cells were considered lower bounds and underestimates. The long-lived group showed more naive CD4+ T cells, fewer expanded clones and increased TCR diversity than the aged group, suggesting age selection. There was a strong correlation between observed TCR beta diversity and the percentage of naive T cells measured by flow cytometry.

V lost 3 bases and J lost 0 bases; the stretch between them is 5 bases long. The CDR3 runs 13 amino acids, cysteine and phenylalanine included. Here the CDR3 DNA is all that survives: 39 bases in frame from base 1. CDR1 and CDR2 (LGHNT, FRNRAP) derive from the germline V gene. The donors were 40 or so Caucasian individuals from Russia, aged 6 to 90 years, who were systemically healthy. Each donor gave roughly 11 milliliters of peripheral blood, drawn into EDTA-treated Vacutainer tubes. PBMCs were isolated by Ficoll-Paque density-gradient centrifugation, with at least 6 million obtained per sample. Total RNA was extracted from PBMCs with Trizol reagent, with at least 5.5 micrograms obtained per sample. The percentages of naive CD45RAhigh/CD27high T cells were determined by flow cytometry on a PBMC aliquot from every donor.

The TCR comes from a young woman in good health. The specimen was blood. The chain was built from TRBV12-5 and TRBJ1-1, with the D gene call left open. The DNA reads TGTGCTAGTGGTTTAACAGTGAACACTGAAGCTTTCTTT. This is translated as CASGLTVNTEAFF.